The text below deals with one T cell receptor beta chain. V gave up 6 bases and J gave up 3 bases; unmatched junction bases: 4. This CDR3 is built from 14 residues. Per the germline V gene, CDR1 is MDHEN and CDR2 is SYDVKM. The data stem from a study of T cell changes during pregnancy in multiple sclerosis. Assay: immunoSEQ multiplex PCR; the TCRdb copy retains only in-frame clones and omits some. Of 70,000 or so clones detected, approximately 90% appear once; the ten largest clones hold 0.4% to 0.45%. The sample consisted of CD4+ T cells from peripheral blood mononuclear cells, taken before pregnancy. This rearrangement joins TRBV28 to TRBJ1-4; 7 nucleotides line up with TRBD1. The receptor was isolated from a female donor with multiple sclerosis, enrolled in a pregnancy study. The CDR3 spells CASRSGTANEKLFF. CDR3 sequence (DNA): TGTGCCAGCAGGTCCGGGACAGCTAATGAAAAACTGTTTTTT. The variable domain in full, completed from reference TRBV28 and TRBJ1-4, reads DVKVTQSSRYLVKRTGEKVFLECVQDMDHENMFWYRQDPGLGLRLIYFSYDVKMKEKGDIPEGYSVSREKKERFSLILESASTNQTSMYLCASRSGTANEKLFFGSGTQLSVL.